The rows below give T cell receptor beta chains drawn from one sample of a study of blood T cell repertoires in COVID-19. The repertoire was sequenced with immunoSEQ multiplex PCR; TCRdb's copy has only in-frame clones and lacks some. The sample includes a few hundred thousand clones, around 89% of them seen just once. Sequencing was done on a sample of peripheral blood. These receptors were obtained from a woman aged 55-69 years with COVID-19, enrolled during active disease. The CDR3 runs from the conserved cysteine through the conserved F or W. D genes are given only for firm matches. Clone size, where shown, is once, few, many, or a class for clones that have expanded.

cdr3_aa: CASSSRQGANTEAFF
cdr3_nt: TGTGCCAGCAGCTCCCGACAGGGCGCGAACACTGAAGCTTTCTTT
d_call: TRBD1
clone_size: few
j_call: TRBJ1-1
v_call: TRBV5-4

cdr3_aa: CASSPRWGDDTEAFF
cdr3_nt: TGCGCCAGCAGCCCCCGTTGGGGCGATGATACTGAAGCTTTCTTT
d_call: .
clone_size: .
j_call: TRBJ1-1
v_call: TRBV5-1

cdr3_aa: CASSLATGTGDSYEQYF
cdr3_nt: TGTGCCAGCAGCTTAGCTACCGGGACAGGGGACTCCTACGAGCAGTACTTC
d_call: TRBD1
clone_size: .
j_call: TRBJ2-7
v_call: TRBV7-8

cdr3_aa: CASSFATVSYEQYF
cdr3_nt: TGTGCCAGCAGCTTCGCGACAGTTTCCTACGAGCAGTACTTC
d_call: .
clone_size: .
j_call: TRBJ2-7
v_call: TRBV7-2

cdr3_aa: CASLQGPNTEAFF
cdr3_nt: TGTGCCAGCCTTCAGGGCCCGAACACTGAAGCTTTCTTT
d_call: .
clone_size: .
j_call: TRBJ1-1
v_call: TRBV18

cdr3_aa: CASSEARHSYGYTF
cdr3_nt: TGTGCCAGCAGTGAAGCCCGACACAGCTATGGCTACACCTTC
d_call: .
clone_size: .
j_call: TRBJ1-2
v_call: TRBV6-1

cdr3_aa: CASSPGTGWGITGELFF
cdr3_nt: TGTGCCAGCAGCCCCGGGACAGGGTGGGGAATCACCGGGGAGCTGTTTTTT
d_call: TRBD1
clone_size: .
j_call: TRBJ2-2
v_call: TRBV5-6

cdr3_aa: CASSQDWGGRSGNTIYF
cdr3_nt: TGTGCCAGCAGCCAAGATTGGGGGGGCCGCTCTGGAAACACCATATATTTT
d_call: .
clone_size: .
j_call: TRBJ1-3
v_call: TRBV4-2

cdr3_aa: CASSPGQQGTGELFF
cdr3_nt: TGTGCCAGCTCACCGGGACAACAAGGGACCGGGGAGCTGTTTTTT
d_call: .
clone_size: .
j_call: TRBJ2-2
v_call: TRBV18

cdr3_aa: CASSRGQANYNSPLHF
cdr3_nt: TGTGCCAGCAGCCGTGGACAGGCAAACTATAATTCACCCCTCCACTTT
d_call: TRBD1
clone_size: .
j_call: TRBJ1-6
v_call: TRBV7-6

cdr3_aa: CASSLKAGARRYEQYF
cdr3_nt: TGTGCCAGCAGCTTAAAAGCGGGGGCACGACGCTACGAGCAGTACTTC
d_call: TRBD2
clone_size: .
j_call: TRBJ2-7
v_call: TRBV5-6

cdr3_aa: CAWSSGGTEAFF
cdr3_nt: TGTGCCTGGAGTTCCGGAGGGACTGAAGCTTTCTTT
d_call: .
clone_size: .
j_call: TRBJ1-1
v_call: TRBV30

cdr3_aa: CASSQGSGGTFF
cdr3_nt: TGCGCCAGCAGCCAAGGTTCGGGGGGAACTTTCTTT
d_call: .
clone_size: .
j_call: TRBJ1-1
v_call: TRBV4-3

cdr3_aa: CASSLDQGYGYTF
cdr3_nt: TGTGCCAGCAGCTTAGACCAGGGATATGGCTACACCTTC
d_call: .
clone_size: .
j_call: TRBJ1-2
v_call: TRBV7-3

cdr3_aa: CASSLGLAGLPSTDTQYF
cdr3_nt: TGTGCCAGCAGCTTAGGACTAGCGGGGCTACCAAGCACAGATACGCAGTATTTT
d_call: TRBD2
clone_size: .
j_call: TRBJ2-3
v_call: TRBV11-3

cdr3_aa: CASSPRVDGSPLHF
cdr3_nt: TGTGCCAGTAGTCCGAGGGTAGATGGTTCACCCCTCCACTTT
d_call: .
clone_size: .
j_call: TRBJ1-6
v_call: TRBV19